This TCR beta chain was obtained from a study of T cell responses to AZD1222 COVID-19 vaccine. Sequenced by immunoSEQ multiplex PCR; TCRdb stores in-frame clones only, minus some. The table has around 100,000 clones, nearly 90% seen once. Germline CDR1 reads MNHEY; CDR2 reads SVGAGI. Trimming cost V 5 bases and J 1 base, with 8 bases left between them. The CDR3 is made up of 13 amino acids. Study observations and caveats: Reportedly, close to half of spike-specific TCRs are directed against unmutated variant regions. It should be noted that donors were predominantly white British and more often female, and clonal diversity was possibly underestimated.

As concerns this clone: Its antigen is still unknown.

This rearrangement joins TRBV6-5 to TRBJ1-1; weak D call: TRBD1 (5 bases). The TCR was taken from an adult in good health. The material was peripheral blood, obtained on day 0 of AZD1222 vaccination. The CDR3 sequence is CASSLTENTEAFF. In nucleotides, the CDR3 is TGTGCCAGCAGTCTGACAGAGAACACTGAAGCTTTCTTT.